This T cell receptor beta chain was observed in a study of cytomegalovirus exposure and HLA in healthy donors. Study-wide results and limits: V- and J-gene trimming in TCR beta was tied to a missense DCLRE1C variant by an analysis performed later.

In the PCR, 60 Vbeta and 13 Jbeta primers were used. The data were produced by immunoSEQ multiplex PCR, yet TCRdb's version contains in-frame clones alone and is incomplete. The profile shows roughly 120,000 clones, about 80% of them singletons. A word on this clone: Its specificity is not known.

CDR1 SGHDT and CDR2 YYEEEE come from the germline V gene. Trimming removed 2 bases from V and 1 base from J, with 10 bases in between. CDR3 size: 16 residues. The receptor was isolated from a man aged 25-45 years in good health and CMV-seropositive. V is TRBV5-6 and J is TRBJ2-6; no firm D call. The sample taken for sequencing was PBMCs. CDR3 in DNA: TGTGCCAGCAGCTTCCCCCTTACATCTGGGGCCAACGTCCTGACTTTC. Its protein product is CASSFPLTSGANVLTF.